This TCR beta chain derives from a study of metastatic and nonmetastatic thyroid tumors (dated by TCRdb to about 2020). With respect to the entire study: The researchers compared repertoires between peripheral blood samples and tumor or nodule tissue samples from patients with malignant or benign thyroid disease.

The method was PCR. Instrument used: Illumina HiSeq 4000. High-throughput sequencing was used to profile the TCR beta-chain CDR3 region of each patient. The authors' analysis ran thus. The researchers built a classifier to tell apart papillary thyroid cancer patients with distant metastasis, based on CDR3 differences among clinicopathological groups. The Shannon index was used to measure repertoire diversity, and the Morisita-Horn index was used to measure how similar tumor and blood repertoires were. In TCRdb, the public reads were trimmed at Q25 with fastp and aligned with MiXCR, with productive beta chains retained. What appears here as the V and J calls and clone size reflects TCRdb's work, not the paper's. In all, the sample holds fewer than 20,000 clones, and roughly 25% of those were seen once. About 10% of the sample is taken by the ten largest. Overall study outcomes, separate from this receptor: In both blood and tumor samples, TCR beta diversity was reported to be significantly higher in malignant tumors than in benign nodules.

This clone appeared many times. Its antigen is unknown. Base qualities were left out, and no much larger clone turns up one base away. CDR1 is given as SGHAT and CDR2 as FQDESV, both from the germline V gene (reference sequence). Relative to germline, V is 1 base shorter and J is 7 bases shorter, with 14 bases between their ends. The CDR3 has 15 amino acids, counting the end cysteine and phenylalanine. Only the CDR3 portion is preserved as DNA: 45 bases, with reading frame beginning at the first base. Before undergoing thyroid surgery, none of the patients had been given any kind of treatment. Using T-cell receptor beta sequencing, the researchers looked back retrospectively at clinical samples from patients, gathered between about 2012 and 2019.

Sequenced input: adjacent normal tissue. The chain joins TRBV11-1 to TRBJ2-1; a tentative D match to TRBD2 spans 6 bases. The TCR originated in a female donor with papillary thyroid cancer or a benign thyroid nodule (not recorded which). Some clones in this sample may be carry-over from other donors' samples. The CDR3: CASSLGQGGGNEQFF. The bases are TGTGCCAGCAGCTTAGGTCAGGGAGGTGGAAATGAGCAGTTCTTC.